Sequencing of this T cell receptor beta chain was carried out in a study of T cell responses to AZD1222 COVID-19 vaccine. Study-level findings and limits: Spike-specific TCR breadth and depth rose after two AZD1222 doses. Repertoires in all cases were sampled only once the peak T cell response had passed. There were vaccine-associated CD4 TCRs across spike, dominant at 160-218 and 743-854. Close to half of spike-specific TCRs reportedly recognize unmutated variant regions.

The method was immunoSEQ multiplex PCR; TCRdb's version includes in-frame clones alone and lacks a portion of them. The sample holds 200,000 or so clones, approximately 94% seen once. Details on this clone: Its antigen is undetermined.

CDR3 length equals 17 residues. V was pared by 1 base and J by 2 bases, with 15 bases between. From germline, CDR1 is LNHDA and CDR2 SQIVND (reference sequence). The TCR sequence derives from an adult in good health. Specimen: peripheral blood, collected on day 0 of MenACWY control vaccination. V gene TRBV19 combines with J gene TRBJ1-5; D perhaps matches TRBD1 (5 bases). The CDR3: CASSIAEGPGRNQPQHF. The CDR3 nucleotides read TGTGCCAGTAGTATAGCGGAGGGACCGGGCCGCAATCAGCCCCAGCATTTT.